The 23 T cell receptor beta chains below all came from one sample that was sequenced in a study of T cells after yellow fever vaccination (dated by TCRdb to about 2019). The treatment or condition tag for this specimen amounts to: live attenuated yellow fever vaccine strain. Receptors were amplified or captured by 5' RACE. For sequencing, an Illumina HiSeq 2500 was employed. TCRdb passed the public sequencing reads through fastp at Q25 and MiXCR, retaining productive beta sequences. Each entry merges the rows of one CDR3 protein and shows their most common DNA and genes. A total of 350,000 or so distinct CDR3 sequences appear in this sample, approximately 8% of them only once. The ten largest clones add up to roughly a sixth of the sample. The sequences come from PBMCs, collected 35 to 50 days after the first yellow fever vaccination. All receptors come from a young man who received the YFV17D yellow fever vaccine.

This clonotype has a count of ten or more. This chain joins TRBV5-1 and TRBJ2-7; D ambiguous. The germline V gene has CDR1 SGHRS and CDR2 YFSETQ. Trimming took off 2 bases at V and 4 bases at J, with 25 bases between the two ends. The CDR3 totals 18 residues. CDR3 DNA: TGCGCCAGCAGCTTTATGTGGGCCTCTGATCCCGGAGCGTACGAGCAGTACTTC. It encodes CASSFMWASDPGAYEQYF.

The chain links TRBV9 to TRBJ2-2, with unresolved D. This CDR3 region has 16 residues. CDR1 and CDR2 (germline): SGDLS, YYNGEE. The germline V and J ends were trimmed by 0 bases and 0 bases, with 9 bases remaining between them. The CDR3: CASSVGPHTNTGELFF. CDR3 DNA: TGTGCCAGCAGCGTAGGCCCCCACACGAACACCGGGGAGCTGTTTTTT.

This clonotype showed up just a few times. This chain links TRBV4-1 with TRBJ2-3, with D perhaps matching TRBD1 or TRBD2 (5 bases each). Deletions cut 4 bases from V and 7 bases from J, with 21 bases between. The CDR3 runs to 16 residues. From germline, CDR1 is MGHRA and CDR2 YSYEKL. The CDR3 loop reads CASSPEGSGARHTQYF. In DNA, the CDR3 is TGCGCCAGCAGCCCAGAGGGGAGCGGTGCTCGCCATACGCAGTATTTT.

CDR3 coding DNA: TGTGCCAGCAGCTTCGGGGCTTTGAGCAATCAGCCCCAGCATTTT. Its translation: CASSFGALSNQPQHF. The V call is TRBV5-6, the J call TRBJ1-5; D might be TRBD1 (5 bases). This CDR3 has 15 amino acids. V dropped 2 bases and J dropped 1 base, with 10 bases sitting between them. Germline V gives CDR1 SGHDT, CDR2 YYEEEE.

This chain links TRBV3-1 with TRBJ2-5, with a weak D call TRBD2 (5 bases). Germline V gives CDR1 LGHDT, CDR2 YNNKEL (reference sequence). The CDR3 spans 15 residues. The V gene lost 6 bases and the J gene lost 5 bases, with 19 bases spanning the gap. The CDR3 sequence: CASRHNDYVRETQYF. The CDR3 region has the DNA TGTGCCAGCAGACATAACGACTACGTCCGTGAGACCCAGTACTTC.

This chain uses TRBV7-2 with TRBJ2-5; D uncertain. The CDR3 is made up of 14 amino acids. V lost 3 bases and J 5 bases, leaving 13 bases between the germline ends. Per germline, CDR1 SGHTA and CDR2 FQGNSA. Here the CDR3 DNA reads TGTGCCAGCAGCTTTTTTGGGATGCGGGAGACCCAGTACTTC. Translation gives CASSFFGMRETQYF.

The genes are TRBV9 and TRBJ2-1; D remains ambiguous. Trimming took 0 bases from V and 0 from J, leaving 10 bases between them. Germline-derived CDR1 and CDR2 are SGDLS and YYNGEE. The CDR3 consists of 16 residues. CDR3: CASSVVPLTSYNEQFF. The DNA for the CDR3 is TGTGCCAGCAGCGTAGTGCCCTTAACCTCCTACAATGAGCAGTTCTTC.

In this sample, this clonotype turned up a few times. CDR3 loop: CASSEVANEQYF. CDR3 bases: TGTGCCAGCAGTGAAGTTGCAAACGAGCAGTACTTC. V usage is TRBV6-1 and J usage is TRBJ2-7; D is unclear. Germline V gene sequence: CDR1 MNHNS, CDR2 SASEGT. The CDR3 sequence is 12 residues long. V was trimmed by 1 base and J by 5 bases, leaving 6 bases between them.

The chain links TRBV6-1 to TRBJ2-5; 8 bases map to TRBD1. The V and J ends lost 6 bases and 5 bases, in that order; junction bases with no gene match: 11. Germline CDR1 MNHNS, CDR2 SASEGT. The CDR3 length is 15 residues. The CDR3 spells CASSPPGTGGETQYF. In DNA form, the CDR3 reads TGTGCCAGCAGCCCCCCCGGGACAGGTGGGGAGACCCAGTACTTC.

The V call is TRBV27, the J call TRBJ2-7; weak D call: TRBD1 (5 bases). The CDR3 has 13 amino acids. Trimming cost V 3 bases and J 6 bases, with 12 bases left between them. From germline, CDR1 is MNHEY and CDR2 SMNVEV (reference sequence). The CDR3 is CASSFRDLGEQYF. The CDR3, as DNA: TGTGCCAGCAGTTTCAGGGATCTGGGCGAGCAGTACTTC.

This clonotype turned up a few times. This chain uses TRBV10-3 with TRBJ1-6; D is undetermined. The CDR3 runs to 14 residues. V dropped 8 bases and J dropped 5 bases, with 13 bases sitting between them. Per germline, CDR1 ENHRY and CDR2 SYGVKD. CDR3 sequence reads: CAIRTGRNNSPLHF. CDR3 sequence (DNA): TGTGCCATCCGGACCGGTAGAAATAATTCACCCCTCCACTTT.

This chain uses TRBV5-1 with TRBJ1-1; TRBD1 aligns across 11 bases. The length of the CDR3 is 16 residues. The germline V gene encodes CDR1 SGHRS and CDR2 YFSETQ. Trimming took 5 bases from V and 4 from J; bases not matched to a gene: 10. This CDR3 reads CASRDWTGGAFTEAFF. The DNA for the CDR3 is TGCGCCAGCAGGGATTGGACAGGGGGCGCTTTCACTGAAGCTTTCTTT. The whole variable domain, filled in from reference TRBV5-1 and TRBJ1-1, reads KAGVTQTPRYLIKTRGQQVTLSCSPISGHRSVSWYQQTPGQGLQFLFEYFSETQRNKGNFPGRFSGRQFSNSRSEMNVSTLELGDSALYLCASRDWTGGAFTEAFFGQGTRLTVV.

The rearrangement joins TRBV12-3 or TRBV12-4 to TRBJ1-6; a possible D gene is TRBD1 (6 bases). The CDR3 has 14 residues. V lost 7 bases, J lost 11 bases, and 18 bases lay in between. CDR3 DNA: TGTGCCAGCACCCAAAGACAGGAGGGTACACCCCTCCACTTT. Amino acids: CASTQRQEGTPLHF.

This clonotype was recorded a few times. In DNA form, the CDR3 reads TGCGCCAGCAGCCAATCCGGGACAGGCTCTCCTGGGAACACTGAAGCTTTCTTT. The encoded protein is CASSQSGTGSPGNTEAFF. The genes are TRBV5-1 and TRBJ1-1, with 8 nucleotides matching TRBD1. Trimming cost V 4 bases and J 1 base; bases outside gene matches: 15. Germline CDR1 is SGHRS and CDR2 is YFSETQ. The CDR3 covers 18 residues.

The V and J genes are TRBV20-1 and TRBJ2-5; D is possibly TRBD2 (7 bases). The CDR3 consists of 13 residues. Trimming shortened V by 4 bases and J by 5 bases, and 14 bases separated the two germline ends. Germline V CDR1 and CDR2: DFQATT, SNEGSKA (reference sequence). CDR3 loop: CSATAGAGETQYF. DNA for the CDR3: TGCAGTGCTACGGCGGGGGCTGGGGAGACCCAGTACTTC.

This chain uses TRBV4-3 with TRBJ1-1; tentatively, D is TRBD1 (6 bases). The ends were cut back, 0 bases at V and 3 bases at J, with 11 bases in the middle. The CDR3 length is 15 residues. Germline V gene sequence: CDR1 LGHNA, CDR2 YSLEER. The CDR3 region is CASSQDEGVHTEAFF. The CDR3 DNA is TGCGCCAGCAGCCAAGATGAGGGGGTCCACACTGAAGCTTTCTTT.

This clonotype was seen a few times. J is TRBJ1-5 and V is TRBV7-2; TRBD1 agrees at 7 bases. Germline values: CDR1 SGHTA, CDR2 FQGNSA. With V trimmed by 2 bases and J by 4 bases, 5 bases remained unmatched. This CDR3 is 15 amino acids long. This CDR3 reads CASSLLSGGNQPQHF. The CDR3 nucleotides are TGTGCCAGCAGCTTATTGTCAGGGGGTAATCAGCCCCAGCATTTT.

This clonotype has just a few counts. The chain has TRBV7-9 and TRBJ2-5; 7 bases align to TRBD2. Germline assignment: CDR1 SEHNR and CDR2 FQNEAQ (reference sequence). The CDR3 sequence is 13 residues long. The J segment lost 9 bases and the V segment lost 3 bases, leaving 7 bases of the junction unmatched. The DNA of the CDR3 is TGTGCCAGCAGCTTTCCCTCCAGCGGGGCCCAGTACTTC. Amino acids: CASSFPSSGAQYF.

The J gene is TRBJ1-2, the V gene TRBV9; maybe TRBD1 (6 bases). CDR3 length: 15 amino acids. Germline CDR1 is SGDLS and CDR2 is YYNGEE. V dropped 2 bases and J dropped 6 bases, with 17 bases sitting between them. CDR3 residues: CASSVLPGTLNGYTF. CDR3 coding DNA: TGTGCCAGCAGCGTTTTACCCGGGACACTGAATGGCTACACCTTC. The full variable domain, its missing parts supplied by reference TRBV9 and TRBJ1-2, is DSGVTQTPKHLITATGQRVTLRCSPRSGDLSVYWYQQSLDQGLQFLIQYYNGEERAKGNILERFSAQQFPDLHSELNLSSLELGDSALYFCASSVLPGTLNGYTFGSGTRLTVV.

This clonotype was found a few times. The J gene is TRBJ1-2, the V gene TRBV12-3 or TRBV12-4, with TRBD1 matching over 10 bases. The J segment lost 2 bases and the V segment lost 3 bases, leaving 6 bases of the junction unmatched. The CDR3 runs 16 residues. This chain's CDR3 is CASSFSGQGLNYGYTF. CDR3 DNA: TGTGCCAGCAGTTTTTCGGGACAGGGGCTAAACTATGGCTACACCTTC.

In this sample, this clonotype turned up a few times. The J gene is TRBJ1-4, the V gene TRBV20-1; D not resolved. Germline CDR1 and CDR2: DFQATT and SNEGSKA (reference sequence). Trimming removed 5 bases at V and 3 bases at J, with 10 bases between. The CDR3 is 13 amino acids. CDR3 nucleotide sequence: TGCAGTGCTCGGTACGGCCCTAATGAAAAACTGTTTTTT. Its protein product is CSARYGPNEKLFF.

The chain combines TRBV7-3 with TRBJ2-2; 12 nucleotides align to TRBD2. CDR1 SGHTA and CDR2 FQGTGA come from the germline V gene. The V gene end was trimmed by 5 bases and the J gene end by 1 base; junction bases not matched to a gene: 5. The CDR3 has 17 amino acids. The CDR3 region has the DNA TGTGCCAGCAGCGCATCGACTAGCGGGGGGAACACCGGGGAGCTGTTTTTT. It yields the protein CASSASTSGGNTGELFF.

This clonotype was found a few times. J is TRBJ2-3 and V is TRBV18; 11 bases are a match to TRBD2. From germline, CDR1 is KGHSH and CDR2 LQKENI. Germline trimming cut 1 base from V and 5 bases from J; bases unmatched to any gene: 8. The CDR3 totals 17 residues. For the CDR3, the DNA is TGTGCCAGCTCACCACGTGGGCTAGCGGGGGGCAGAGATACGCAGTATTTT. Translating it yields CASSPRGLAGGRDTQYF.